The 32 T cell receptor beta chains listed next were all sequenced from one sample in a study of tumor-infiltrating lymphocytes in oesophageal squamous cell carcinoma. Each CDR3 protein gets one entry after TCRdb re-called the PCR reads with MiXCR. The table includes some 19,000 distinct CDR3 sequences, under 45% detected once. The sample taken for sequencing was esophageal tumor tissue. These receptors all stem from a male donor with esophageal squamous cell carcinoma.

V gene TRBV7-2 combines with J gene TRBJ1-4; 9 positions agree with TRBD1. This CDR3 spans 14 amino acids. Germline loops: CDR1 SGHTA, CDR2 FQGNSA. Losses at the gene ends were 5 bases for V and 8 bases for J; bases not matched to a gene: 6. DNA for the CDR3: TGTGCCAGCAGCCCCGGGACAGGGAACGAAAAACTGTTTTTT. Translating gives CASSPGTGNEKLFF.

The chain links TRBV7-4 to TRBJ2-3; no firm D call. This CDR3 is 12 amino acids long. With 5 bases removed from V and 2 bases from J, the gap between germline ends came to 5 bases. Germline V gives CDR1 SGHVT, CDR2 SQSDAQ. The CDR3 sequence: CASSVNTDTQYF. CDR3 DNA sequence: TGTGCCAGCAGCGTAAACACAGATACGCAGTATTTT.

This clonotype was counted once. This may stem from a read error, because a much larger clone lies one nucleotide away. The rearrangement uses TRBV5-5 and TRBJ2-3, with a possible D match to TRBD2 (5 bases). Germline V gene lookup returns CDR1 SGHKS and CDR2 YYEKEE (reference sequence). CDR3 length equals 13 residues. Trimming took off 4 bases at V and 14 bases at J, with 20 bases between the two ends. CDR3 coding DNA: TGTGCCAGCAGCGATTACGCCACCGGGGAGCTGTATTTT. It specifies CASSDYATGELYF.

The chain carries TRBV11-2 and TRBJ2-3; the match to TRBD1 covers 8 bases. TRBJ2-7 matches the DNA end more closely, so the J call is doubtful. The CDR3 consists of 15 residues. CDR1 is SGHAT and CDR2 is FQNNGV in the germline V gene. The CDR3 DNA reads as TGTGCCAGCAGCTTTCAGGGGGCCATAGGCAATGAGCAGTACTTC. This codes for CASSFQGAIGNEQYF.

Concerning this clonotype itself: This is likely a read error, given that the CDR3 carries no conserved phenylalanine or tryptophan at its end. The DNA is left out, because the CDR3 cannot be placed on it with certainty; the CDR3 is given as TCRdb lists it. The chain has TRBV27 and TRBJ2-5; the table's D call, TRBD1, was not checked against the DNA. Germline CDR1 and CDR2: MNHEY and SMNVEV (reference sequence). The CDR3 extends over 17 residues, inclusive of both ends. CDR3 protein: CASSLGGQGGYGYTFGS.

The chain joins TRBV7-2 to TRBJ2-4; D is possibly TRBD2 (7 bases). The DNA matches TRBJ2-1 better at its end, which makes the J call doubtful. Germline assignment: CDR1 SGHTA and CDR2 FQGNSA. This CDR3 spans 14 amino acids. Here the CDR3 DNA reads TGTGCCAGCAGCTTAAGGGGGGGGGCCAGAAAGCAGTTCTTC. It encodes CASSLRGGARKQFF.

This clonotype was detected ten times or more. This chain connects TRBV5-5 to TRBJ2-7; 8 bases are shared with TRBD1. CDR1 and CDR2 from the germline V gene are SGHKS and YYEKEE (reference sequence). V was clipped by 4 bases and J by 7 bases; unmatched bases: 13. The CDR3 sequence is 15 residues long. The CDR3: CASSRNPTGGTEQYF. The CDR3 nucleotides read TGTGCCAGCAGCAGGAACCCCACAGGGGGTACTGAGCAGTACTTC.

This clonotype was seen a handful of times. The gene calls are TRBV7-8 and TRBJ1-1; no clear D gene. V lost 5 bases and J lost 2, with 9 bases in between. This CDR3 is built from 13 residues. Germline V gene data show CDR1 as SGHVS and CDR2 as FQNEAQ. The CDR3 DNA sequence: TGTGCCAGCAGCCCGGGCCCCAACACTGAAGCTTTCTTT. It specifies CASSPGPNTEAFF.

J is TRBJ2-5 and V is TRBV18, with TRBD2 identical over 9 bases. V shed 1 base and J 5 bases; nucleotides not matched to a gene: 5. The V gene's germline CDR1 is KGHSH and CDR2 LQKENI. The CDR3 sequence is 15 residues long. The CDR3 region is CASSPQGSGSETQYF. For the CDR3, the DNA is TGTGCCAGCTCACCACAGGGTAGCGGGAGTGAGACCCAGTACTTC.

This clonotype was seen a few times. Given a much more abundant clone one base away, this may be a read error. The chain couples TRBV6-1 to TRBJ2-5, with 8 bases aligning to TRBD1. CDR1 is MNHNS, CDR2 SASEGT, per germline. Unmatched junction bases numbered 32, after V lost 6 bases and J lost 11 bases. The CDR3 consists of 20 residues. In DNA form, the CDR3 reads TGTGCCAGCAGAAAAACCCAGGGGGCTCGGTCCGCGAGCTCCTACAATGAGCAGTACTTC. It specifies CASRKTQGARSASSYNEQYF.

Many counts were recorded for this clonotype. This rearrangement joins TRBV7-2 to TRBJ2-5; D gene uncertain. V was cut by 2 bases and J by 5 bases, with 12 bases left in between. This CDR3 spans 14 amino acids. Germline CDR1 is SGHTA and CDR2 is FQGNSA. This CDR3 reads CASSLMGRAETQYF. The CDR3 nucleotides are TGTGCCAGCAGCTTAATGGGAAGGGCTGAGACCCAGTACTTC.

As regards this clonotype: This could be a read error, since a much larger clone is one nucleotide away. The chain carries TRBV6-2 or TRBV6-3 and TRBJ2-5; 9 bases are a match to TRBD2. Germline V CDR1 and CDR2: MNHEY, SVGEGT. With 2 bases clipped from V and 12 bases from J, the junction kept 7 bases outside the gene matches. This CDR3 is 13 amino acids long. The CDR3 reads CASSYAGLAEKYF. DNA of the CDR3: TGTGCCAGCAGTTACGCGGGACTAGCTGAGAAGTACTTC.

The V call is TRBV7-2, the J call TRBJ2-3, with D perhaps matching TRBD2 (6 bases). The J call could be wrong; TRBJ2-5 is a better fit for the DNA end. In germline, CDR1 is SGHTA, CDR2 FQGNSA. This CDR3 spans 13 amino acids. The CDR3 reads CASSLSGGETQYF. Here the CDR3 DNA reads TGTGCCAGCAGCTTATCTGGGGGGGAGACCCAGTACTTC.

The sample holds many counts of this clonotype. The chain joins TRBV28 to TRBJ2-2; 9 bases line up with TRBD2. CDR3 length: 14 amino acids. Germline V gene sequence: CDR1 MDHEN, CDR2 SYDVKM. The V and J ends lost 8 bases and 4 bases, in that order; junction bases with no gene match: 5. The CDR3 sequence: CASLAGEVTGELFF. CDR3 nucleotides: TGTGCCAGCTTAGCGGGAGAGGTCACCGGGGAGCTGTTTTTT.

This clonotype was seen only a few times. V usage is TRBV5-1 and J usage is TRBJ1-2; 10 bases line up with TRBD1. Germline V gene data show CDR1 as SGHRS and CDR2 as YFSETQ. The CDR3 contains 15 residues. Germline trimming cut 2 bases from V and 7 bases from J; bases unmatched to any gene: 8. CDR3 residues: CASSFRQGARFGYTF. CDR3 coding DNA: TGCGCCAGCAGCTTCCGACAGGGGGCGCGGTTTGGCTACACCTTC.

The rearrangement joins TRBV6-6 to TRBJ2-6; tentative D call: TRBD1 (6 bases). With the DNA end fitting TRBJ2-5 better, the J assignment may be wrong. Germline V gene sequence: CDR1 MNHNY, CDR2 SVGAGI (reference sequence). This CDR3 has 13 residues. DNA of the CDR3: TGTGCCAGCAGTGAGGGCAGGGGACAGACCCAGTACTTC. Amino acids: CASSEGRGQTQYF.

This chain joins TRBV11-2 and TRBJ2-1; 10 nucleotides align to TRBD2. Germline V lookup: CDR1 SGHAT, CDR2 FQNNGV. This CDR3 is built from 16 residues. The V gene end was trimmed by 5 bases and the J gene end by 7 bases; junction bases not matched to a gene: 11. The CDR3 reads CASSLQSGRGVNEQFF. Written as DNA, the CDR3 is TGTGCCAGCAGCCTACAGAGCGGGAGGGGCGTTAATGAGCAGTTCTTC.

To note about this clonotype: A much larger clonotype is one base distant, so this may be a read error. The chain employs TRBV6-2 or TRBV6-3 and TRBJ1-5; D gene unclear. Looked up from germline, CDR1 is MNHEY and CDR2 is SVGEGT. The CDR3 runs to 13 residues. In nucleotides, the CDR3 is TGTGCCGGCAGTTACTCGACGTCTCCGTCCCAGCATTTT. Protein: CAGSYSTSPSQHF.

This clonotype is termed medium-sized. The chain links TRBV6-1 to TRBJ2-1, with 9 bases matching TRBD2. The CDR3 loop spans 17 amino acids. Trimming removed 1 base from V and 10 bases from J; junction bases left unmatched: 14. CDR1 and CDR2 from the germline V gene are MNHNS and SASEGT. Written as DNA, the CDR3 is TGTGCCAGCAGTGAAGTGAGAGGTAGCGGGAGAGGTAGAGAGCAGTTCTTC. Amino acid sequence: CASSEVRGSGRGREQFF.

This chain links TRBV6-1 with TRBJ2-5; tentatively, D is TRBD1 (5 bases). Judging by the DNA end, TRBJ2-1 fits better; the J call may be wrong. The CDR3 is 14 residues long. Per germline, CDR1 MNHNS and CDR2 SASEGT. The CDR3 region is CASTPLAGQETQFF. CDR3 DNA: TGTGCCAGCACCCCGCTGGCAGGACAAGAGACCCAGTTCTTC.

This clonotype was picked up many times. This clone may be a read error of a much larger clone one base away. The chain employs TRBV7-9 and TRBJ2-1; tentative D call: TRBD1 (5 bases). The CDR3 loop spans 15 amino acids. V was shortened by 0 bases and J by 15 bases, with 21 bases between the two germline ends. CDR1 SEHNR and CDR2 FQNEAQ come from the germline V gene (reference sequence). CDR3 protein: CASSLAQGVPLKLFF. The CDR3 DNA reads as TGTGCCAGCAGCTTAGCGCAAGGGGTCCCTCTAAAACTGTTCTTC.

With respect to this clonotype: Because the CDR3 is missing its conserved closing phenylalanine or tryptophan, this is likely a read error. It is unclear where the CDR3 begins or ends on the DNA, so no DNA is shown, and the CDR3 is as TCRdb lists it. The J gene is TRBJ1-6, the V gene TRBV7-6. Germline-derived CDR1 and CDR2 are SGHVS and FNYEAQ. Termini included, the CDR3 measures 8 amino acids. The CDR3: CAIKIQGP.

This clonotype showed up just a few times. No conserved phenylalanine or tryptophan is present at the end of the CDR3, so a read error is the likely explanation. The DNA is left out, because the CDR3 cannot be placed on it with certainty; the CDR3 is given as TCRdb lists it. The chain joins TRBV7-6 to TRBJ2-6. The germline CDR1 and CDR2 sequences are SGHVS and FNYEAQ. The CDR3 numbers 9 amino acids, ends counted. The CDR3 is CASSQGRNS.

Many counts were recorded for this clonotype. A much bigger clone sits one base away, suggesting this may be a read error. The chain is built from TRBV7-9 and TRBJ2-1; 8 nucleotides match TRBD2. TRBJ2-7 matches the DNA end more closely, so the J call is doubtful. This CDR3 is built from 16 residues. Germline V gene data show CDR1 as SEHNR and CDR2 as FQNEAQ (reference sequence). CDR3: CASSPSVVRGGNEQYF. The CDR3 DNA reads TGTGCCAGCAGTCCAAGTGTAGTCCGGGGGGGCAATGAGCAGTACTTC.

This clonotype showed up many times. CDR3 sequence reads: CASSRDSLNTEAFF. The CDR3 DNA sequence: TGTGCCAGCAGCCGGGACAGTCTGAACACTGAAGCTTTCTTT. The V call is TRBV12-3 or TRBV12-4, the J call TRBJ1-1, with TRBD1 identical over 7 bases. The CDR3 totals 14 residues. Losses at the gene ends were 6 bases for V and 0 bases for J; bases not matched to a gene: 4.

V gene TRBV6-1 combines with J gene TRBJ2-1; D possibly uses TRBD1 or TRBD2 (5 bases each). The closer fit of TRBJ2-5 to the DNA end suggests the J call may be wrong. Looked up from germline, CDR1 is MNHNS and CDR2 is SASEGT. The length of the CDR3 is 12 residues. CDR3 residues: CASSEWGETQYF. The CDR3, as DNA: TGTGCCAGCAGTGAATGGGGGGAGACCCAGTACTTC.

The table lists this clonotype with many counts. This chain connects TRBV5-1 to TRBJ1-1; D call uncertain. CDR3 length: 13 amino acids. The V gene's germline CDR1 is SGHRS and CDR2 YFSETQ. V was clipped by 0 bases and J by 1 base, with 4 bases between them. The CDR3 loop is CASSLGTNTEAFF. The CDR3 nucleotides are TGCGCCAGCAGCTTGGGCACGAACACTGAAGCTTTCTTT.

This clonotype was detected many times. The chain links TRBV5-8 to TRBJ1-6; D remains unclear. V was trimmed by 4 bases and J by 6 bases, leaving 11 bases between them. CDR3 size: 14 residues. CDR1 is SGHTS, CDR2 YDEGEE, per germline. This CDR3 is CASSRMWLNSPLHF. Here the CDR3 DNA reads TGTGCCAGCAGCCGGATGTGGCTTAATTCACCCCTCCACTTT.

A few counts support this clonotype. A read error may be the cause here, since a much bigger clone is one base away. The genes are TRBV11-2 and TRBJ2-5, with 8 bases lining up with TRBD1. The CDR3 contains 16 residues. Germline-derived CDR1 and CDR2 are SGHAT and FQNNGV. V dropped 5 bases and J dropped 11; count of bases not matched to a gene: 19. The CDR3: CASSTGRTGLYNEQYF. The CDR3 DNA reads TGTGCCAGCAGCACTGGTCGGACAGGGCTGTACAATGAGCAGTACTTC.

The V gene is TRBV6-5, the J gene TRBJ2-5; possibly TRBD1 for D (5 bases). The J call is doubtful: the DNA matches TRBJ1-5 better. CDR3 length: 15 amino acids. CDR1 MNHEY and CDR2 SVGAGI come from the germline V gene. The chain's CDR3 is CASSESGISNQPQHF. DNA of the CDR3: TGTGCCAGCAGTGAATCAGGGATTAGCAATCAGCCCCAGCATTTT.

As for this clonotype: A much larger clone differs from this one at a single base, so this may be a read error. J is TRBJ2-3 and V is TRBV28, with D possibly being TRBD1 or TRBD2 (5 bases each). The CDR3 runs to 16 residues. The germline V gene encodes CDR1 MDHEN and CDR2 SYDVKM. With 6 bases removed from V and 14 bases from J, the gap between germline ends came to 30 bases. The chain's CDR3 is CASRILDSANTGELYF. The CDR3 DNA is TGTGCCAGCAGAATCCTAGACAGCGCGAACACCGGGGAGCTGTATTTT.

This clonotype has at least ten counts. The rearrangement uses TRBV15 and TRBJ1-2, with 9 bases aligning to TRBD1. This CDR3 is built from 14 residues. Germline V CDR1 and CDR2: LNHNV, YYDKDF (reference sequence). J gave up 6 bases and V 5 bases, and 7 bases lay outside the gene matches. CDR3 protein: CATSRLGQGDGYTF. In nucleotides, the CDR3 is TGTGCCACCAGCCGATTGGGACAGGGAGATGGCTACACCTTC.